This T cell receptor (beta chain) derives from a study of memory CD4+ T cells and cytomegalovirus serostatus (dated by TCRdb to the late 2010s). Concerning the study at large: The cohort included around 35 healthy adults from Belgium, of whom 9 were CMV seropositive and roughly 24 were CMV seronegative. The study sequenced CD4+ memory TCRbeta repertoires of a Belgian cohort with known cytomegalovirus serostatus to replicate a published TCR-based CMV serostatus classifier.

The Quick-DNA Microprep Kit was used to extract genomic DNA from the sorted cells. Amplification of TCRbeta DNA was done with the immunoSEQ hsTCRbeta kit, following the protocol from the manufacturer. An Illumina MiSeq instrument was used to sequence the TCRbeta libraries. Processing in the source paper ran as follows. Once out-of-frame sequences had been removed, millions of distinct TCRbeta sequences were left, which works out to an average of about 67,000 per individual. Each individual was scored according to the count of 164 previously reported CMV-associated TCRbeta sequences and the total productive distinct TCRbeta count. A beta-binomial model was reimplemented in Python, and scikit-learn random forests with default parameters were trained on data from the US cohort. On the Belgian cohort, classifier performance was reported as the median AUC, along with percentile confidence intervals, across 10,000 bootstrap iterations. This is the immuneACCESS table as TCRdb keeps it, with only in-frame sequences that have V and J called. A part of the clones is gone; compared with another copy, unresolved V genes explain less than half, and the rest is unexplained. The V and J calls and clone size come from that table; D and trimming were worked out from the DNA. Counted in this sample were 20,000 to 30,000 clones; approximately 71% of them appeared once. Of the sample, approximately 1% is held by the ten largest clones.

A FACSAria II was used to sort memory CD4+ T cells, defined as single viable CD3+CD4+CD8-CD45RO+ cells. To determine CMV serostatus, a Roche Elecsys assay was used that detects serum IgG against CMV pp150, pp28, p38 and p52. After the samples were thawed, total CD4+ T cells were enriched through positive selection using CD4 magnetic microbeads. The samples came from a different study that was designed specifically to examine the CD4+ T cell memory repertoire. Peripheral blood mononuclear cells were isolated and cryopreserved following standard operating procedures; serum was stored at -80 °C. The staining used CD3-PerCP (BW264/56), CD4-APC (RPA-T4), CD45RO-PE (UCHT1) and CD8-Pacific Orange (3B5) antibodies, and Sytox blue was used to exclude non-viable cells. Study-wide conclusions, independent of this receptor: On the Belgian cohort, the classifier built on the original framework reached a median bootstrapped AUC of about 0.95, with a 95% CI of 0.76-1.00. Results were interpreted as suggesting that the CMV-associated TCR signature is largely present in the CD4+ memory repertoire. CMV serostatus prediction reached a median bootstrapped AUC of 0.95 with the original framework and over 0.8 with a US-trained random forest. Among the approximately 160 previously reported CMV-associated TCRbeta sequences, some 69 showed up in the CD4+ memory repertoires, with each one found in between one and five individuals. Only CD4+CD45RO+ memory cells were sequenced, unlike the original study, which covered naive and memory CD4+ and CD8+ populations.

This clone was detected a few times. What this receptor recognizes is not known. Per-base qualities were not stored, and no clone one base away is much larger. Taken from the germline V gene, the CDR1 and CDR2 loops are SGHRS and YFSETQ. Measured from the cysteine to the phenylalanine, the CDR3 is 14 residues long. Only the CDR3 DNA stays, 42 bases, in frame from base 1. The V and J ends are trimmed by 2 bases and 3 bases, leaving 11 bases between them. The sequenced material came from memory CD4+ T cells from blood. The sequence was collected from an adult in good health and CMV-seronegative. This receptor chain uses TRBV5-1 and TRBJ1-1, with the D gene call left open. The DNA reads as follows: TGCGCCAGCAGCTTTGGAGGTGAGCACACTGAAGCTTTCTTT. Its protein reads: CASSFGGEHTEAFF.